Below are 25 T cell receptor beta chains sequenced from a single sample in a study of regulatory T cells in long-lasting Graves disease. Stated time point: persistent/refractory GD, antithyroid drugs over 5 years with positive TRAb. RNA isolated from PBMCs was used to make the TCR library. Assembly of TCR beta libraries relied on iRepertoire HTBI primers together with Arm-PCR of CDR3 regions. TCRdb called the multiplex PCR reads again in MiXCR, with one record for every CDR3 protein. This sample has 400,000 to 500,000 distinct CDR3 sequences; roughly 21% occur once, and the top ten carry approximately 15%. The material sequenced was peripheral blood mononuclear cells (PBMCs), taken when the disease was refractory, from a patient treated with antithyroid drugs. These receptors were collected from a female donor with Graves disease.

Regarding this clonotype: A read error likely explains this, since a far larger clone differs by one base. V and J are TRBV30 and TRBJ1-6; the D is unclear. Judging by the DNA end, TRBJ1-1 fits better; the J call may be wrong. The CDR3 contains 11 residues. CDR1 and CDR2 from the germline V gene are GTSNPN and SVGIG (reference sequence). The CDR3 is CAWSPGTVAFF. The CDR3 bases are TGTGCCTGGAGTCCCGGTACTGTAGCTTTCTTT.

This clonotype has ten or more counts. The J gene is TRBJ2-7, the V gene TRBV28; 9 nucleotides match TRBD2. V shed 2 bases and J 0 bases; nucleotides not matched to a gene: 5. Germline loops: CDR1 MDHEN, CDR2 SYDVKM. The CDR3 consists of 16 residues. The CDR3 DNA follows: TGTGCCAGCAGTTTAGCGGGAGGGCCTAACTCCTACGAGCAGTACTTC. Its translation: CASSLAGGPNSYEQYF.

The chain joins TRBV20-1 to TRBJ2-5, with 12 positions matching TRBD2. Germline V CDR1 and CDR2: DFQATT, SNEGSKA (reference sequence). CDR3 length: 15 residues. V trimming: 7 bases; J trimming: 3 bases; junction bases outside the gene matches: 9. The CDR3 is CSGGASGRAEETQYF. For the CDR3, the DNA is TGCAGTGGAGGGGCTAGCGGGAGGGCTGAAGAGACCCAGTACTTC.

This clonotype was found many times. The chain joins TRBV6-1 to TRBJ2-4; TRBD2 matches at 7 bases. The germline V gene encodes CDR1 MNHNS and CDR2 SASEGT. Unmatched junction bases numbered 10, after V lost 5 bases and J lost 3 bases. There are 16 residues in the CDR3. The CDR3 region is CASSPTSAASKNIQYF. CDR3 nucleotide sequence: TGTGCCAGCAGTCCTACTAGCGCGGCCAGCAAAAACATTCAGTACTTC.

As regards this clonotype: A far larger clone is only one base removed, so a read error is likely. The chain couples TRBV6-1 to TRBJ1-2; D remains ambiguous. V lost 4 bases and J lost 4, with 10 bases in between. Looked up from germline, CDR1 is MNHNS and CDR2 is SASEGT. This CDR3 region has 13 residues. In DNA form, the CDR3 reads TGTGCCAGCAGTGCAGGCGGACCCTATGGCTACACCTTC. Protein sequence: CASSAGGPYGYTF.

In its sample, this clonotype was seen many times. The V call is TRBV6-5, the J call TRBJ2-5; D is possibly TRBD1 or TRBD2 (6 bases each). Germline lookup yields CDR1 MNHEY and CDR2 SVGAGI. CDR3 length equals 15 residues. V gave up 0 bases and J gave up 3 bases, with 11 bases separating them. CDR3 sequence: CASSYSTGAEETQYF. Here the CDR3 DNA reads TGTGCCAGCAGTTACTCGACGGGGGCTGAAGAGACCCAGTACTTC.

The table lists this clonotype with many counts. This rearrangement joins TRBV28 to TRBJ2-2, with D unresolved. This CDR3 has 15 residues. Trimming took 3 bases from V and 1 from J, leaving 9 bases between them. The germline CDR1 and CDR2 sequences are MDHEN and SYDVKM. The CDR3 spells CASSFETMNTGELFF. The CDR3 bases are TGTGCCAGCAGTTTCGAGACAATGAACACCGGGGAGCTGTTTTTT.

This clonotype was observed a handful of times. The V and J genes are TRBV5-4 and TRBJ1-1, with 8 bases matching TRBD1. CDR3 length: 14 amino acids. With V trimmed by 4 bases and J by 7 bases, 9 bases remained unmatched. The germline gives CDR1 SGHNT, CDR2 YYREEE (reference sequence). CDR3 nucleotide sequence: TGTGCCAGCAGCCCGGACAGGGCGTCGGGTGAAGCTTTCTTT. Its protein product is CASSPDRASGEAFF. Based on the CDR3 plus reference TRBV5-4 and TRBJ1-1, the full variable domain is ETGVTQSPTHLIKTRGQQVTLRCSSQSGHNTVSWYQQALGQGPQFIFQYYREEENGRGNFPPRFSGLQFPNYSSELNVNALELDDSALYLCASSPDRASGEAFFGQGTRLTVV.

This clonotype was seen repeatedly, ten times or more. The rearrangement links TRBV29-1 to TRBJ1-1; no clear D gene. Germline loops: CDR1 SQVTM, CDR2 ANQGSEA. CDR3 size: 12 residues. V was trimmed by 6 bases and J by 6 bases, leaving 14 bases between them. The CDR3 nucleotides read TGCAGCGTCATTGACGTTGGCGCTGAAGCTTTCTTT. It encodes CSVIDVGAEAFF. Based on the CDR3 plus reference TRBV29-1 and TRBJ1-1, the full variable domain is SAVISQKPSRDICQRGTSLTIQCQVDSQVTMMFWYRQQPGQSLTLIATANQGSEATYESGFVIDKFPISRPNLTFSTLTVSNMSPEDSSIYLCSVIDVGAEAFFGQGTRLTVV.

The chain uses TRBV7-9 and TRBJ2-7; maybe TRBD1 (6 bases). The V gene lost 4 bases and the J gene lost 5 bases, with 12 bases spanning the gap. CDR1 and CDR2 (germline): SEHNR, FQNEAQ (reference sequence). CDR3 size: 13 residues. CDR3 residues: CASSYTSGDEQYF. The CDR3 region has the DNA TGTGCCAGCAGCTACACTTCAGGGGACGAGCAGTACTTC. Variable domain in full (rest from reference TRBV7-9 and TRBJ2-7): DTGVSQNPRHKITKRGQNVTFRCDPISEHNRLYWYRQTLGQGPEFLTYFQNEAQLEKSRLLSDRFSAERPKGSFSTLEIQRTEQGDSAMYLCASSYTSGDEQYFGPGTRLTVT.

This clonotype was observed many times. This rearrangement joins TRBV28 to TRBJ2-7, with 9 nucleotides matching TRBD2. The germline gives CDR1 MDHEN, CDR2 SYDVKM. There are 16 residues in the CDR3. V was clipped by 7 bases and J by 4 bases; unmatched bases: 14. This CDR3 is CASTLGSGSLVYEQYF. The CDR3 DNA reads TGTGCCAGCACCCTAGGTAGCGGGAGCTTGGTTTACGAGCAGTACTTC. The full variable domain, rest sourced from reference TRBV28 and TRBJ2-7, is DVKVTQSSRYLVKRTGEKVFLECVQDMDHENMFWYRQDPGLGLRLIYFSYDVKMKEKGDIPEGYSVSREKKERFSLILESASTNQTSMYLCASTLGSGSLVYEQYFGPGTRLTVT.

This clonotype was detected many times. CDR3 loop: CSVLVRGYTF. DNA for the CDR3: TGCAGCGTTCTCGTACGGGGCTACACCTTC. The chain uses TRBV29-1 and TRBJ1-2; no clear D gene. The V end was cut by 5 bases, the J end by 8 bases, with 9 bases between. Per the germline V gene, CDR1 is SQVTM and CDR2 is ANQGSEA. The CDR3 consists of 10 residues. The variable domain in full, completed from reference TRBV29-1 and TRBJ1-2, reads SAVISQKPSRDICQRGTSLTIQCQVDSQVTMMFWYRQQPGQSLTLIATANQGSEATYESGFVIDKFPISRPNLTFSTLTVSNMSPEDSSIYLCSVLVRGYTFGSGTRLTVV.

This clonotype showed up just a few times. This sequence joins TRBV28 and TRBJ2-3; maybe TRBD2 (5 bases). Trimming removed 6 bases at V and 6 bases at J, with 22 bases between. This CDR3 contains 16 residues. The germline gives CDR1 MDHEN, CDR2 SYDVKM. The CDR3: CASRGPKRAGVDTQYF. In nucleotides, the CDR3 is TGTGCCAGCAGGGGTCCCAAGAGGGCCGGTGTGGATACGCAGTATTTT.

The chain couples TRBV5-1 to TRBJ1-1, with D tentatively TRBD1 (6 bases). With 4 bases removed from V and 11 bases from J, the gap between germline ends came to 12 bases. The germline gives CDR1 SGHRS, CDR2 YFSETQ. CDR3 length: 11 amino acids. CDR3 DNA sequence: TGCGCCAGCAGCATGGACAGCGAGGCTTTCTTT. Protein sequence: CASSMDSEAFF.

About this clonotype itself: Since a much larger clone is just one base distant, this may be a read error. The chain joins TRBV18 to TRBJ2-5; no reliable D call. Germline loops: CDR1 KGHSH, CDR2 LQKENI. The CDR3 spans 13 residues. The CDR3 bases are TGTGCCAGCTCACCATCTATCCAAGAGACCCTGTACTTC. Amino acids: CASSPSIQETLYF.

V is TRBV12-3 or TRBV12-4 and J is TRBJ2-7, with TRBD2 identical over 9 bases. J lost 4 bases, V lost 2 bases, and 12 bases had no gene match. CDR3 length equals 17 residues. Written as DNA, the CDR3 is TGTGCCAGCAGTTTAAGGGGCGTAGCGGGAGTGGGGTACGAGCAGTACTTC. This translates into CASSLRGVAGVGYEQYF.

The J gene is TRBJ1-1, the V gene TRBV5-1; 9 bases agree with TRBD1. Germline V lookup: CDR1 SGHRS, CDR2 YFSETQ. The CDR3 sequence is 14 residues long. V shed 4 bases, J shed 9 bases, and the junction held 10 bases outside the gene matches. The CDR3 DNA follows: TGCGCCAGCAGCGCGGGACAGGGAGGTGAACAAGCTTTCTTT. As protein: CASSAGQGGEQAFF.

This clonotype was counted between two and nine times. The chain is built from TRBV5-4 and TRBJ1-6; weak D call: TRBD1 (5 bases). The CDR3 covers 15 residues. In germline, CDR1 is SGHNT, CDR2 YYREEE (reference sequence). V was pared by 1 base and J by 8 bases, with 13 bases between. The chain's CDR3 is CASSLRQTGDSPLHF. In nucleotides, the CDR3 is TGTGCCAGCAGCTTGAGACAGACTGGCGATTCACCCCTCCACTTT.

This clonotype was seen only a few times. The chain uses TRBV27 and TRBJ2-7, with a tentative D call TRBD2 (5 bases). CDR3 length: 15 amino acids. V shed 5 bases and J shed 1 base, with 15 bases lying between them. Germline V CDR1 and CDR2: MNHEY, SMNVEV (reference sequence). The CDR3 DNA follows: TGTGCCAGCAGTCTGCAAGGACTGGGGTCCTACGAGCAGTACTTC. The encoded protein is CASSLQGLGSYEQYF.

This clonotype has a handful of counts. This chain uses TRBV15 with TRBJ2-7; 7 positions agree with TRBD2. Germline CDR1 LNHNV, CDR2 YYDKDF (reference sequence). This CDR3 is 14 amino acids long. Trimming cost V 8 bases and J 3 bases; bases outside gene matches: 10. CDR3 DNA sequence: TGTGCCACCTCGGGAAGGGCGGGAGTCTACGAGCAGTACTTC. Protein sequence: CATSGRAGVYEQYF.

This clonotype came up many times. The chain combines TRBV28 with TRBJ1-5; D call uncertain. The CDR3 spans 15 residues. Trimming stripped 6 bases from V and 3 bases from J, with 15 bases between. In germline, CDR1 is MDHEN, CDR2 SYDVKM. The CDR3 region has the DNA TGTGCCAGCAGCCCCCTTGGAGGGTCCAATCAGCCCCAGCATTTT. This gives the protein CASSPLGGSNQPQHF.

The chain uses TRBV2 and TRBJ2-5, with 9 bases aligning to TRBD2. In germline, CDR1 is SNHLY, CDR2 FYNNEI. The CDR3 is made up of 15 amino acids. The junction had 8 bases not matched to a gene; V was cut back by 4 bases and J by 5 bases. CDR3 coding DNA: TGTGCCAGCAGTGGTCGGCGGGAGGGCCTGGAGACCCAGTACTTC. The encoded protein is CASSGRREGLETQYF.

This chain connects TRBV10-3 to TRBJ1-5; 9 bases map to TRBD1. CDR3 size: 13 residues. CDR1 is ENHRY, CDR2 SYGVKD, per germline. Germline trimming cut 10 bases from V and 9 bases from J; bases unmatched to any gene: 10. DNA for the CDR3: TGTGCCACCCGGGACAGGGTCGGGAGGCCCCAGCATTTT. It translates to CATRDRVGRPQHF.

This clonotype was seen many times. The rearrangement links TRBV20-1 to TRBJ2-7; 7 nucleotides agree with TRBD2. The germline gives CDR1 DFQATT, CDR2 SNEGSKA (reference sequence). With V trimmed by 4 bases and J by 2 bases, 8 bases remained unmatched. The CDR3 loop spans 14 amino acids. CDR3: CSAIAGDPPYEQYF. The CDR3 DNA reads TGCAGTGCTATTGCGGGGGACCCGCCCTACGAGCAGTACTTC.

This clonotype was seen at least ten times. The chain joins TRBV12-3 or TRBV12-4 to TRBJ1-2; D might be TRBD1 (5 bases). The CDR3 is 13 amino acids. V was clipped by 6 bases and J by 4 bases, with 12 bases between them. The DNA for the CDR3 is TGTGCCAGCAGCCAACAGGCTACCTATGGCTACACCTTC. It codes for CASSQQATYGYTF.